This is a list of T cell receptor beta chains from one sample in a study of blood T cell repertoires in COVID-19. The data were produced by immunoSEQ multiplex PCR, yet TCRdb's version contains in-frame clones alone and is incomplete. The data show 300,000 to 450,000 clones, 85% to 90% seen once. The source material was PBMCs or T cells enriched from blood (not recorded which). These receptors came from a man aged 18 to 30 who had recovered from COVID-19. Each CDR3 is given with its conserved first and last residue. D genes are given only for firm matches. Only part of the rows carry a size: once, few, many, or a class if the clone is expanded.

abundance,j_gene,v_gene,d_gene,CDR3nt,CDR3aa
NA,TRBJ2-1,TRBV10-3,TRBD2,TGTGCCATCCTAGCGGGGGCCGACAATGAGCAGTTCTTC,CAILAGADNEQFF
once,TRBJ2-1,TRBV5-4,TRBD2,TGTGCCAGCAGCTTGGGGCGGGAGGACCACAATGAGCAGTTCTTC,CASSLGREDHNEQFF
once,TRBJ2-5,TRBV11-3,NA,TGTGCCAGCAGCACCGGGCAGGGTGGTCAGACCCAGTACTTC,CASSTGQGGQTQYF
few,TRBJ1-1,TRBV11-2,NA,TGTGCCAGCAGCCTACAGGGAGGGAGCAACACTGAAGCTTTCTTT,CASSLQGGSNTEAFF
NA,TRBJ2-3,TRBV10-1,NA,TGCGCCAGCAGTAGACAGAGCACAGATACGCAGTATTTT,CASSRQSTDTQYF
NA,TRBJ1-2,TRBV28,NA,TGTGCCAGCCAATCGGCAGGGGCCCCTTTGGGTGGCTACACCTTC,CASQSAGAPLGGYTF
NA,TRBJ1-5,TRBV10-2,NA,TGCGCCAGCACTGACAGGTCCAATCAGCCCCAGCATTTT,CASTDRSNQPQHF
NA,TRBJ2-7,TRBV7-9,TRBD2,TGTGCCAGCAGCTTAGGGCTCGCTAGCGGGAGCTACGAGCAGTACTTC,CASSLGLASGSYEQYF
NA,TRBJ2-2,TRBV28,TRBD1,TGTGCCACCAGTTCTGGGGGACAGGGGATCGCCGGGGAGCTGTTTTTT,CATSSGGQGIAGELFF
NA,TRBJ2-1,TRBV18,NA,TGTGCCAGCTCACCTTCAGGGATTAAGCAGTTCTTC,CASSPSGIKQFF
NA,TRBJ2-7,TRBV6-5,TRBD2,TGTGCCTCCGACCCAAGGACTAGCGGATCCTACGAGCAGTACTTC,CASDPRTSGSYEQYF
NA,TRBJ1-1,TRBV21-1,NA,TGTGCCAGCAGCCCTGGGAGGGGGAAATGGGATGAAGCTTTCTTT,CASSPGRGKWDEAFF
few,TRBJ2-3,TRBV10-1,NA,TGCGCCAGCAGTGGAGGACTCCCAGGCACAGATACGCAGTATTTT,CASSGGLPGTDTQYF
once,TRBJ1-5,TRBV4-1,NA,TGCGCCAGCAGCCAAGATATCGGGAATCAGCCCCAGCATTTT,CASSQDIGNQPQHF
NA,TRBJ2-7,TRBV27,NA,TGTGCCAGCAGCCGGGCCGGGGGCTACGAGCAGTACTTC,CASSRAGGYEQYF
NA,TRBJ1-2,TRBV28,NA,TGTGCCAGCAGTTCGGACAGTAACTATGGCTACACCTTC,CASSSDSNYGYTF
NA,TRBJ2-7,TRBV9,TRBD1,TGTGCCAGCAGCGTAGGACAGGGGGCCGACGAGCAGTACTTC,CASSVGQGADEQYF
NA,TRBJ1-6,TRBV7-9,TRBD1,TGTGCCAGCAGCCCGGGACAGGGGGTCTCACCCCTCCACTTT,CASSPGQGVSPLHF
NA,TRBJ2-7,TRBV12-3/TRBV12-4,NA,TGTGCCAGCAATAAGGACAGCTCCTACGAGCAGTACTTC,CASNKDSSYEQYF
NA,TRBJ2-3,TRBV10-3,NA,TGTGCCATCAGCCGAGGTTCTTTGAGCACAGATACGCAGTATTTT,CAISRGSLSTDTQYF
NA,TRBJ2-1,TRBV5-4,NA,TGTGCCAGCAGCTTCGGAGAAAACAATGAGCAGTTCTTC,CASSFGENNEQFF
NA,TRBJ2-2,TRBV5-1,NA,TGCGCCAGCAGTAGACTAGATCGAATTTCCGGGGAGCTGTTTTTT,CASSRLDRISGELFF
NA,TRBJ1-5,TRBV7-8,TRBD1,TGTGCCAGCAGCTTATCCGGGACAGGGGCTCAGCCCCAGCATTTT,CASSLSGTGAQPQHF
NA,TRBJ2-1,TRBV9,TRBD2,TGTGCCAGCAGCGTTTCGCTAGCGGGAGGCAATGAGCAGTTCTTC,CASSVSLAGGNEQFF
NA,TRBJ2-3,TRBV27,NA,TGTGCCAGCACTCTACCGGGACAAAGGACAGATACGCAGTATTTT,CASTLPGQRTDTQYF
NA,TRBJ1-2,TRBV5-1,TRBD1,TGCGCCAGCAGCACCTCCACAGGGGATGGCTACACCTTC,CASSTSTGDGYTF
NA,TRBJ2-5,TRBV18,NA,TGTGCCAGCTCACCGTACAGCAGGGGACCTCAAGAGACCCAGTACTTC,CASSPYSRGPQETQYF
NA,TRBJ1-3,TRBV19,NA,TGTGCCAGTAGTACGGGTGCCGCTTCATATTTT,CASSTGAASYF
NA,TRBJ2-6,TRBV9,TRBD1,TGTGCCAGCAACCTAAACCCAACAGGGGCTGGGGCCAACGTCCTGACTTTC,CASNLNPTGAGANVLTF
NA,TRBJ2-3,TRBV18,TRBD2,TGTGCCAGCTCACCCGGACTAGCGGGAGCCCTCCGGCCGGATACGCAGTATTTT,CASSPGLAGALRPDTQYF
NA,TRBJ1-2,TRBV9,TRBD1,TGTGCCAGCAGCGTAGGGACAGGGGGAAACTATGGCTACACCTTC,CASSVGTGGNYGYTF
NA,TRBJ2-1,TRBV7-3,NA,TGTGCCAGCAGCTTTAACAGAAACAATGAGCAGTTCTTC,CASSFNRNNEQFF
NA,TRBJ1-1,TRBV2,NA,TGTGCCAGCAGCAAGACCTTGGCGGACACTGAAGCTTTCTTT,CASSKTLADTEAFF
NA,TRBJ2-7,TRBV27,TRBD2,TGTGCCAGCAGACATCCTAGGACTAGCGGGAGAGGGACATTCGCTTCCTACGAGCAGTACTTC,CASRHPRTSGRGTFASYEQYF
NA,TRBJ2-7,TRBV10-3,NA,TGTGCCATCAGGGACTTGGCGGGCGAGCAGTACTTC,CAIRDLAGEQYF
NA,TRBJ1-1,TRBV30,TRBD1,TGTGCCTGGAGTCCGGGACAGAAAGCTTTCTTT,CAWSPGQKAFF
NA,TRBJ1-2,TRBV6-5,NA,TGTGCCAGCAGTTACTCGTCGGGCAGGGCCTATGGCTACACCTTC,CASSYSSGRAYGYTF
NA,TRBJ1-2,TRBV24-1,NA,TGTGCCACCAGTGCAGGGTGGGGCTACACCTTC,CATSAGWGYTF
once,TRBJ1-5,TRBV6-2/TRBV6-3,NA,TGTGCCAGCAGCCCCCGTGGAGGCGGTAATCAGCCCCAGCATTTT,CASSPRGGGNQPQHF
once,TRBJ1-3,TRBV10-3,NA,TGTGCCATCAGTGAGGCAGGCTTTAGCTCTGGAAACACCATATATTTT,CAISEAGFSSGNTIYF
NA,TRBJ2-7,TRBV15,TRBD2,TGTGCCACCAGCAGAAGACCGGGACTAGCGGGAGAAGATGACGAGCAGTACTTC,CATSRRPGLAGEDDEQYF
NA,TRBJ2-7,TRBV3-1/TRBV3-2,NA,TGTGCCAGCAGCCAAGGGAGGTACGAGCAGTACTTC,CASSQGRYEQYF
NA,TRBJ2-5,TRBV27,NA,TGTGCCAGCAGTTTTGAGTCTTCTGGGACCCAGTACTTC,CASSFESSGTQYF
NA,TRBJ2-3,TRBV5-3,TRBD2,TGTGCCAGAAGCTTGGGACTAGCGGGAGTCGCAGATACGCAGTATTTT,CARSLGLAGVADTQYF
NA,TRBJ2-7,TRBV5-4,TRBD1,TGTGCCAGCAGCTTGGCTACAGGGGGCGCGTACGAGCAGTACTTC,CASSLATGGAYEQYF
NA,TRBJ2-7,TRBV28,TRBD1,TGTGCCAGCGTTACGGGACAGGGGACCTACGAGCAGTACTTC,CASVTGQGTYEQYF
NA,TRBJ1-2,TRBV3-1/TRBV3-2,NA,TGTGCCAGCAGCCAAAGAGCTAATGGCTACACCTTC,CASSQRANGYTF
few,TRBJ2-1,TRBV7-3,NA,TGTGCCAGCAGCTTAGAGCCTACCCGATCCTACAATGAGCAGTTCTTC,CASSLEPTRSYNEQFF